This T cell receptor beta chain appears in the sequencing data of a study of CD8+CD57+ T cells in acquired aplastic anemia. Template material for TCR beta VDJ and CDR3 profiling consisted of genomic DNA. TCRdb re-called the reads through MiXCR, storing one row per CDR3 protein. The table has 150,000 to 200,000 distinct CDR3 sequences, roughly 40% seen once. This clonotype has a handful of counts. J lost 2 bases, V lost 5 bases, and 2 bases had no gene match. Germline values: CDR1 SGHTA, CDR2 FQGNSA. CDR3 length: 13 residues. This chain uses TRBV7-2 with TRBJ2-7, with TRBD2 matching over 8 bases. Sequencing used sorted CD4+, CD8+, or CD8+CD57+ T cells (not recorded which) from PBMCs. The origin of this receptor is a human donor in good health. CDR3 bases: TGTGCCAGCAGCCGGGGGGGTACCTACGAGCAGTACTTC. This codes for CASSRGGTYEQYF. Full variable domain (missing parts from reference TRBV7-2 and TRBJ2-7): GAGVSQSPSNKVTEKGKDVELRCDPISGHTALYWYRQSLGQGLEFLIYFQGNSAPDKSGLPSDRFSAERTGGSVSTLTIQRTQQEDSAVYLCASSRGGTYEQYFGPGTRLTVT.